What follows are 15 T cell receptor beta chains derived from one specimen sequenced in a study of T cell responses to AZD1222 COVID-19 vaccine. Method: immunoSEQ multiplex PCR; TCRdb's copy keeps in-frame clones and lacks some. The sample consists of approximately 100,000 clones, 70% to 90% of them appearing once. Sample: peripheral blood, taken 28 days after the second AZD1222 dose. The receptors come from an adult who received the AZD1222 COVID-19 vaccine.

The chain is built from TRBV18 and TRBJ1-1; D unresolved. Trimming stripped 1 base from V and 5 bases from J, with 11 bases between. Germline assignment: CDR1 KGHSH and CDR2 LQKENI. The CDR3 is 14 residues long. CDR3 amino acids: CASSPLDLQTEAFF. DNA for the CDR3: TGTGCCAGCTCACCACTTGATTTACAAACTGAAGCTTTCTTT.

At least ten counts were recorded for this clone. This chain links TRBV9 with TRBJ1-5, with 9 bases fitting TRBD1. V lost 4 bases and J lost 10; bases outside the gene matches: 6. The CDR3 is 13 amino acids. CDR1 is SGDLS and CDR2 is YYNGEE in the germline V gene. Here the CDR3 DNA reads TGTGCCAGCAGCAGGACAGGGGAAGGTCCCCAGCATTTT. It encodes CASSRTGEGPQHF.

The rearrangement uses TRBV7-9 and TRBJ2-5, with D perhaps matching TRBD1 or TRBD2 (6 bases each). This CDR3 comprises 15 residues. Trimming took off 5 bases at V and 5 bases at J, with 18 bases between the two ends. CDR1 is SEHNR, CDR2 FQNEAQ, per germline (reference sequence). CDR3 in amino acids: CASSVQRRGVETQYF. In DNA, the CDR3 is TGTGCCAGCAGCGTCCAGCGAAGGGGGGTTGAGACCCAGTACTTC.

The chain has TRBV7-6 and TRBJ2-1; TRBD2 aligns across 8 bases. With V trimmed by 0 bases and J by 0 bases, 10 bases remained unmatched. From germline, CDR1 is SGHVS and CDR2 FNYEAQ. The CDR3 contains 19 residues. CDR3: CASSLAQGSGTSSYNEQFF. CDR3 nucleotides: TGTGCCAGCAGCTTAGCGCAAGGTAGCGGGACCAGCTCCTACAATGAGCAGTTCTTC. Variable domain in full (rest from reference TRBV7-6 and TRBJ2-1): GAGVSQSPRYKVTKRGQDVALRCDPISGHVSLYWYRQALGQGPEFLTYFNYEAQQDKSGLPNDRFSAERPEGSISTLTIQRTEQRDSAMYRCASSLAQGSGTSSYNEQFFGPGTRLTVL.

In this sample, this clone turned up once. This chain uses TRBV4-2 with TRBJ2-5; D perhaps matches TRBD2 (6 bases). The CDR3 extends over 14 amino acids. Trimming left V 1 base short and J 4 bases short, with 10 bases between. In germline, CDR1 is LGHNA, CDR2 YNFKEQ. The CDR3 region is CASSQAGSPETQYF. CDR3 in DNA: TGTGCCAGCAGCCAAGCCGGGAGTCCAGAGACCCAGTACTTC.

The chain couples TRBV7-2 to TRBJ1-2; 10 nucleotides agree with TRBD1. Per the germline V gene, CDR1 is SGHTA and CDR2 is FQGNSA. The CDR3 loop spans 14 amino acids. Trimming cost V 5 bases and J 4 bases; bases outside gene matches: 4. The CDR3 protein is CASSGGTGVYGYTF. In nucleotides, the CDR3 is TGTGCCAGCAGCGGTGGGACAGGGGTCTATGGCTACACCTTC.

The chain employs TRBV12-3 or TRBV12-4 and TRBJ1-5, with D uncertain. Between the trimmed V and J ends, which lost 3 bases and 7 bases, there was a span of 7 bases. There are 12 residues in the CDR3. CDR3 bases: TGTGCCAGCAGTTTTCTCAGCCAGCCCCAGCATTTT. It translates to CASSFLSQPQHF.

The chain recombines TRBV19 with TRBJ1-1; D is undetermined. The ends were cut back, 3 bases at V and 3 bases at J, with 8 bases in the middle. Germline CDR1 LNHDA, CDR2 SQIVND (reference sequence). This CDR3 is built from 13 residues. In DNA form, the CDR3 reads TGTGCCAGTAGTATCTCCCGTTACACTGAAGCTTTCTTT. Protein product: CASSISRYTEAFF.

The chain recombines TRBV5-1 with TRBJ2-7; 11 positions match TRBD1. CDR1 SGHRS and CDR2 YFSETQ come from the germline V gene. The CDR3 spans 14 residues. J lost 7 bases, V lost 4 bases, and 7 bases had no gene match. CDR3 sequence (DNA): TGCGCCAGCAGCCTTTGGACAGGGGGCAAAGAGCAGTACTTC. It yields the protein CASSLWTGGKEQYF.

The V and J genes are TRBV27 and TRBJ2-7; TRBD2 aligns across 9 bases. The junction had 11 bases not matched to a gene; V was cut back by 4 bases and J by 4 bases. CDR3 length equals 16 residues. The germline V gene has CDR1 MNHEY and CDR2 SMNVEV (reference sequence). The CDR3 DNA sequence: TGTGCCAGCAGTTCACCCGCGGCGGGAGGGTATTACGAGCAGTACTTC. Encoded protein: CASSSPAAGGYYEQYF.

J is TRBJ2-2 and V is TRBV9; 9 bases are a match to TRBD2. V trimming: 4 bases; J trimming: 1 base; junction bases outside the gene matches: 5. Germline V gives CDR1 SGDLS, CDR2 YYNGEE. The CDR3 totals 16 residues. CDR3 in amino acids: CASSPGAGGNTGELFF. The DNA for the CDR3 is TGTGCCAGCAGCCCAGGAGCGGGAGGGAACACCGGGGAGCTGTTTTTT.

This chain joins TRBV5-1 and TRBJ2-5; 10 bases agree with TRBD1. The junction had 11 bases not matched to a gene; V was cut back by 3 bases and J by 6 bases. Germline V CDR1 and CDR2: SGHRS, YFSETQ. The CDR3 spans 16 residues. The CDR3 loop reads CASSWFDRGRGKTQYF. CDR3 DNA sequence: TGCGCCAGCAGCTGGTTTGACAGGGGGCGCGGAAAGACCCAGTACTTC.

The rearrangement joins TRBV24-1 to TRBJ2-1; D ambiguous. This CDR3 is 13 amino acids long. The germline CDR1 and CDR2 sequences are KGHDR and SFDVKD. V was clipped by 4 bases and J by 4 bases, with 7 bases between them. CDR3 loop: CATSEHLYNEQFF. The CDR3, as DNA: TGTGCCACCAGTGAACACCTGTACAATGAGCAGTTCTTC.

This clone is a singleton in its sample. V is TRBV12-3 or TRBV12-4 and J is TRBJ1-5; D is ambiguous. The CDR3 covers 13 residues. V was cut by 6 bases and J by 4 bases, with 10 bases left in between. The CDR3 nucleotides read TGTGCCAGCAGCTCCGACCGGAATCAGCCCCAGCATTTT. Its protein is CASSSDRNQPQHF.

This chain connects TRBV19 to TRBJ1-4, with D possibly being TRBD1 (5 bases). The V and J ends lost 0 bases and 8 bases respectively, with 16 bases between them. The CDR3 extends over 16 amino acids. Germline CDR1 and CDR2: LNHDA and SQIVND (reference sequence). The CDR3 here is CASSIDPNRGREKLFF. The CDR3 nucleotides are TGTGCCAGTAGTATAGACCCTAATAGGGGACGGGAAAAACTGTTTTTT.